This paragraph covers one T cell receptor (beta chain) sequence. Its specificity is not known. The CDR3 runs 16 residues. Per germline, CDR1 SGHRS and CDR2 YFSETQ. 60 Vbeta and 13 Jbeta primers were used in PCR. Sequencing used immunoSEQ multiplex PCR; TCRdb keeps in-frame clones, though not all of them. The sample lists 100,000 to 150,000 clones; about 72% were seen once. This entry comes from a study of cytomegalovirus exposure and HLA in healthy donors. Study at large: The Caucasian-associated ancestry cluster contained more than 75% of the approximately 400 genotyped donors.

General observations from the study: Later analysis associated a missense DCLRE1C variant with TCR beta V- and J-gene trimming. Some TCR beta chains (around 160 of them) were listed as cytomegalovirus-associated.

This TCR came from a young man in good health and CMV-seropositive. This chain joins TRBV5-1 and TRBJ2-5; TRBD2 matches 10 bases. The DNA end lines up better with TRBJ2-7; the J call may be wrong. Sequenced sample: PBMCs. The CDR3: CASSLGRLAGGYEQYF. The CDR3 DNA follows: TGCGCCAGCAGCCTAGGCCGTTTAGCGGGAGGCTACGAGCAGTACTTC.